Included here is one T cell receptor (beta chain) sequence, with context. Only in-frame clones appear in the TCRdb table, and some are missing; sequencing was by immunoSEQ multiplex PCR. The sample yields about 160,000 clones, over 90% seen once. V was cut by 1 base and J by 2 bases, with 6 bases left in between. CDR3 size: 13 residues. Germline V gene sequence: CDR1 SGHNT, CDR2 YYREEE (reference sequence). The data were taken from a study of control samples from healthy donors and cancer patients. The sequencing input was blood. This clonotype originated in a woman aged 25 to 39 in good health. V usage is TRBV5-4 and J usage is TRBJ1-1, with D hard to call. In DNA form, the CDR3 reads TGTGCCAGCAGCTTGTATGCAAACACTGAAGCTTTCTTT. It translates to CASSLYANTEAFF. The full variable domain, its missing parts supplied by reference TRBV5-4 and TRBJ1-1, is ETGVTQSPTHLIKTRGQQVTLRCSSQSGHNTVSWYQQALGQGPQFIFQYYREEENGRGNFPPRFSGLQFPNYSSELNVNALELDDSALYLCASSLYANTEAFFGQGTRLTVV.